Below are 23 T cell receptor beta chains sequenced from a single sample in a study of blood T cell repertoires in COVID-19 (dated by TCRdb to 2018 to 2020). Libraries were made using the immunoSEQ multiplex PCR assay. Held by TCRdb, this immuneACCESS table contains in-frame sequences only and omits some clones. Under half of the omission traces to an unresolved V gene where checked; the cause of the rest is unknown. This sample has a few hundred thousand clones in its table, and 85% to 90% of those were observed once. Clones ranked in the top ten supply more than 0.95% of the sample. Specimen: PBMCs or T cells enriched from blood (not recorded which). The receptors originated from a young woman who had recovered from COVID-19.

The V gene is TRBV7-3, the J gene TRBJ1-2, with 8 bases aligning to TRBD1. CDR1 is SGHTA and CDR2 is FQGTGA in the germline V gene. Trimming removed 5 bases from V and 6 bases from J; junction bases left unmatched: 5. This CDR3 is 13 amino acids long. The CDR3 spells CASSQGQGNGYTF. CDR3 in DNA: TGTGCCAGCAGCCAAGGACAGGGTAATGGCTACACCTTC.

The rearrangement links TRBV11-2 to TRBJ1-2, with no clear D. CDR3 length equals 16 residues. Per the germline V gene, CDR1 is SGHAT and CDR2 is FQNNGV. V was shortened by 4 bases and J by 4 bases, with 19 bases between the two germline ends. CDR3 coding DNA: TGTGCCAGCAGCTCCCACGGAGGCAAGCGATTCTATGGCTACACCTTC. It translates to CASSSHGGKRFYGYTF.

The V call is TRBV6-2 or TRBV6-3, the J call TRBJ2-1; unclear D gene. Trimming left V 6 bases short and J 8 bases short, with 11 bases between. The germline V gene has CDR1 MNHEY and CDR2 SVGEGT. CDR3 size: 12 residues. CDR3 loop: CASSQTVDEQFF. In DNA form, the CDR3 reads TGTGCCAGCAGCCAAACCGTAGATGAGCAGTTCTTC.

The CDR3: CASSLSRDSNQPQHF. CDR3 coding DNA: TGTGCCAGCAGTCTTTCCCGGGACAGTAATCAGCCCCAGCATTTT. The rearrangement links TRBV2 to TRBJ1-5, with TRBD1 matching over 7 bases. The CDR3 length is 15 residues. V gave up 5 bases and J gave up 4 bases; unmatched junction bases: 8. The germline CDR1 and CDR2 sequences are SNHLY and FYNNEI.

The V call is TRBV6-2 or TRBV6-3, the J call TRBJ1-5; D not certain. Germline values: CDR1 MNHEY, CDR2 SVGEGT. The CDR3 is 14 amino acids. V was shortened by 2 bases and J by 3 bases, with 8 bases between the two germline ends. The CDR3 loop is CASSYRLDNQPQHF. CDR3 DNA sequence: TGTGCCAGCAGTTACAGACTTGACAATCAGCCCCAGCATTTT.

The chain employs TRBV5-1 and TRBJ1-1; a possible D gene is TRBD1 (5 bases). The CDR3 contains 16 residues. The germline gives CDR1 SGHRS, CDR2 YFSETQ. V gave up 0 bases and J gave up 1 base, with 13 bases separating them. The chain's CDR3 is CASSLEGRAGNTEAFF. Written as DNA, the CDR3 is TGCGCCAGCAGCTTGGAAGGCAGGGCAGGGAACACTGAAGCTTTCTTT.

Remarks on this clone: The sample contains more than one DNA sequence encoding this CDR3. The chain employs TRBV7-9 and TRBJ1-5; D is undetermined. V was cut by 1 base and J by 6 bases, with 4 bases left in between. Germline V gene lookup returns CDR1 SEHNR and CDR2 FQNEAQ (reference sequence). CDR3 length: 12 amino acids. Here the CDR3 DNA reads TGTGCCAGCAGCTTAGATAGTCAGCCCCAGCATTTT. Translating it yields CASSLDSQPQHF.

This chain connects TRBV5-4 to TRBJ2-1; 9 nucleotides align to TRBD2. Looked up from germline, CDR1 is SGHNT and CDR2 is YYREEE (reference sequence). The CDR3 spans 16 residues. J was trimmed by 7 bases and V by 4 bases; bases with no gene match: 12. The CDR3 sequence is CASSPIKAGGGNEQFF. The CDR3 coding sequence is TGTGCCAGCAGCCCGATTAAAGCGGGGGGAGGGAATGAGCAGTTCTTC.

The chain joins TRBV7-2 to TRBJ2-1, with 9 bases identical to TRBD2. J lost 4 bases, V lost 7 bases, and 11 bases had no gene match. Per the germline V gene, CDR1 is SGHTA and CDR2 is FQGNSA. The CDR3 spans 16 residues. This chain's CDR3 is CASTLNSGGPYNEQFF. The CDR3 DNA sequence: TGTGCCAGCACTCTCAATAGCGGGGGACCTTACAATGAGCAGTTCTTC. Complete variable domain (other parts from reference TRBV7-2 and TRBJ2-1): GAGVSQSPSNKVTEKGKDVELRCDPISGHTALYWYRQSLGQGLEFLIYFQGNSAPDKSGLPSDRFSAERTGGSVSTLTIQRTQQEDSAVYLCASTLNSGGPYNEQFFGPGTRLTVL.

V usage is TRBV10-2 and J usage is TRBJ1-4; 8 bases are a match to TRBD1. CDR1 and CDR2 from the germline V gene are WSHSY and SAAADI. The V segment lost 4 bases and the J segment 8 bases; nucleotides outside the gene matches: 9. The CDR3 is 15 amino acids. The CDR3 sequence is CASSVFPTGEEKLFF. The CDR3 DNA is TGCGCCAGCAGTGTATTTCCGACAGGGGAAGAAAAACTGTTTTTT.

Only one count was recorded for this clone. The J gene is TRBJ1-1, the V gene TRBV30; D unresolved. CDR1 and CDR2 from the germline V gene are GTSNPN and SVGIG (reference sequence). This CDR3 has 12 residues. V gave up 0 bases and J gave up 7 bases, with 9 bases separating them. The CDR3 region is CAWSVTSGEAFF. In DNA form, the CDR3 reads TGTGCCTGGAGTGTGACCTCAGGTGAAGCTTTCTTT.

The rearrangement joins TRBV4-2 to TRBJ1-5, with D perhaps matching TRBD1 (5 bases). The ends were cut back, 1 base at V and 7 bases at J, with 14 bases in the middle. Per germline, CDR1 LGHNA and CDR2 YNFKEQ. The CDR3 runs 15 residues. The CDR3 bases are TGTGCCAGCAGCCAAGGCCCCAGGGTAAGCCAGCCCCAGCATTTT. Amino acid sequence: CASSQGPRVSQPQHF.

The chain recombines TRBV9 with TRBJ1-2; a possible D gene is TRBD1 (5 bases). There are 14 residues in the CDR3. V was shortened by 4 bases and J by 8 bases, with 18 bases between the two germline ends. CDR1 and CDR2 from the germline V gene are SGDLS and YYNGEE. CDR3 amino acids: CASSPEARGEGYTF. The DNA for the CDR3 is TGTGCCAGCAGCCCAGAAGCCCGGGGGGAGGGCTACACCTTC.

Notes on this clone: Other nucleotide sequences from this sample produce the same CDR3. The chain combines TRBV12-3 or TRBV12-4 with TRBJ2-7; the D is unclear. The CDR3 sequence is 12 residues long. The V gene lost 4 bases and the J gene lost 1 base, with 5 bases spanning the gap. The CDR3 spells CASSSRSYEQYF. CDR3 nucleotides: TGTGCCAGCAGTTCTCGTTCCTACGAGCAGTACTTC.

The CDR3 sequence is CASSTGQGHSYGYTF. The CDR3 bases are TGTGCCAGCAGCACTGGACAGGGGCATAGCTATGGCTACACCTTC. The chain has TRBV6-5 and TRBJ1-2, with 9 nucleotides matching TRBD1. The CDR3 consists of 15 residues. With V trimmed by 6 bases and J by 4 bases, 9 bases remained unmatched. Germline-derived CDR1 and CDR2 are MNHEY and SVGAGI.

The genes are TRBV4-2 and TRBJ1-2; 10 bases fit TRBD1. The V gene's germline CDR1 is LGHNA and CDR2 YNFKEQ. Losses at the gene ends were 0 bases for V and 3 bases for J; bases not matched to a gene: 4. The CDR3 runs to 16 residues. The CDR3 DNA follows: TGTGCCAGCAGCCAAGAAGCGGGACAGGGGCACTATGGCTACACCTTC. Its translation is CASSQEAGQGHYGYTF.

CDR3: CASSLTGQEPYGYTF. As DNA, the CDR3 is TGCGCCAGCAGTCTAACGGGACAGGAGCCCTATGGCTACACCTTC. The chain couples TRBV5-1 to TRBJ1-2, with 8 nucleotides matching TRBD1. J was trimmed by 4 bases and V by 5 bases; bases with no gene match: 10. Germline lookup yields CDR1 SGHRS and CDR2 YFSETQ. CDR3 length equals 15 residues.

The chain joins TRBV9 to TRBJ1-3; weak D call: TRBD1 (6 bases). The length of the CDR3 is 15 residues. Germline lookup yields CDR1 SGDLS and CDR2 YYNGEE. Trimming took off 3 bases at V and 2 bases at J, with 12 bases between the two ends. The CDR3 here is CASSADGQPGNTIYF. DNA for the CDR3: TGTGCCAGCAGCGCTGACGGACAGCCTGGAAACACCATATATTTT.

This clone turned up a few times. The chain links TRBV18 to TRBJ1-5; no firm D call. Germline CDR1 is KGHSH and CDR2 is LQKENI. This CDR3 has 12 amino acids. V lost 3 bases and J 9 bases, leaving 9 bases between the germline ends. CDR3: CASSPNRGPQHF. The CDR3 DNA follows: TGTGCCAGCTCACCTAACCGGGGGCCCCAGCATTTT.

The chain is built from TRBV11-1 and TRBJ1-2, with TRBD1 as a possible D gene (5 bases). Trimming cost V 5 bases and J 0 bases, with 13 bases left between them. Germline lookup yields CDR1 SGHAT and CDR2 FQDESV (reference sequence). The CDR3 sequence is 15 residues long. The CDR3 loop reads CASSLTDSPNYGYTF. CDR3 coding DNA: TGTGCCAGCAGCCTAACAGACAGCCCTAACTATGGCTACACCTTC.

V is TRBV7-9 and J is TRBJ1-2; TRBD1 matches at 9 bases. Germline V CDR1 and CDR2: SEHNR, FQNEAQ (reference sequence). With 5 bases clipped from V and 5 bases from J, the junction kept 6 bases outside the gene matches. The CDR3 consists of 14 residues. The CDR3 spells CASSRQGERYGYTF. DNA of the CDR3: TGTGCCAGCAGCCGACAGGGGGAAAGATATGGCTACACCTTC.

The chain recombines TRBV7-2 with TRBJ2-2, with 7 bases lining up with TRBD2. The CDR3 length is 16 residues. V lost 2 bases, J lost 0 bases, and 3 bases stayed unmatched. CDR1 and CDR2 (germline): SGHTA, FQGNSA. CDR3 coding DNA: TGTGCCAGCAGCTTACACGGGGGGACGAACACCGGGGAGCTGTTTTTT. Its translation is CASSLHGGTNTGELFF.

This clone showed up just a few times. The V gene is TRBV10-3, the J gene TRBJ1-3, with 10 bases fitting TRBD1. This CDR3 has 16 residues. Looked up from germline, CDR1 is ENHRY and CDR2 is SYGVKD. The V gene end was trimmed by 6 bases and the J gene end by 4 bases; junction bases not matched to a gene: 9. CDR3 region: CAISYAGTGVGNTIYF. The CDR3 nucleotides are TGTGCCATCAGCTATGCCGGGACAGGGGTAGGAAACACCATATATTTT.